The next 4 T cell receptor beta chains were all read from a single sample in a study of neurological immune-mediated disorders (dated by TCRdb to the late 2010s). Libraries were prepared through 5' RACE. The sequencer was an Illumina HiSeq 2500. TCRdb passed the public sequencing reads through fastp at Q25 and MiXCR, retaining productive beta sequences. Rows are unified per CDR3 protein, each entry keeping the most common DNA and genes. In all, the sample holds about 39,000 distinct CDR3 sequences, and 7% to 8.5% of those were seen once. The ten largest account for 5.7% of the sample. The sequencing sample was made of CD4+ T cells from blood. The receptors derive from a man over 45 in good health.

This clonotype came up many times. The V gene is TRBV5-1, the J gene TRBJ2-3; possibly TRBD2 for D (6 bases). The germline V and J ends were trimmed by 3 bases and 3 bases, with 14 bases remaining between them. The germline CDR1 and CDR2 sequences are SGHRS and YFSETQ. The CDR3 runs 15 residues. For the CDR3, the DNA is TGCGCCAGCAGCTCGGAGGGCCAGGATACAGATACGCAGTATTTT. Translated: CASSSEGQDTDTQYF.

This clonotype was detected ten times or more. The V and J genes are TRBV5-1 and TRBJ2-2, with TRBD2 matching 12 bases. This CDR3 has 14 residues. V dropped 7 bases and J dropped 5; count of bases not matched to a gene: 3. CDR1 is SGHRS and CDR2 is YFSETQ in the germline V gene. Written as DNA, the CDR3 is TGCGCCAGCTCCACTAGCGGGGGGACCGGGGAGCTGTTTTTT. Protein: CASSTSGGTGELFF.

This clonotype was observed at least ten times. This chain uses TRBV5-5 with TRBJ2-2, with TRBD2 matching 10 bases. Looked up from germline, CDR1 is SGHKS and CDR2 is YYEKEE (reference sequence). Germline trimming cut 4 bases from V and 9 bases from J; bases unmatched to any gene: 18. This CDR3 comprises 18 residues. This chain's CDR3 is CASSPEGAGGPSRRELFF. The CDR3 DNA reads TGTGCCAGCAGCCCCGAAGGAGCGGGAGGGCCCTCCCGGAGGGAGCTGTTTTTT. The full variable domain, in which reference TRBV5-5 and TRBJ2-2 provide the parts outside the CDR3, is DAGVTQSPTHLIKTRGQQVTLRCSPISGHKSVSWYQQVLGQGPQFIFQYYEKEERGRGNFPDRFSARQFPNYSSELNVNALLLGDSALYLCASSPEGAGGPSRRELFFGEGSRLTVL.

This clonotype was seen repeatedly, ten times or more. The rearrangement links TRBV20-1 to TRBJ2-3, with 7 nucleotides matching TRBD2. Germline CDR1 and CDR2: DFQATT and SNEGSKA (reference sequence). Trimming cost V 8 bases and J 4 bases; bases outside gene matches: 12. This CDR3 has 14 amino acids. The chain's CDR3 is CSPRGRWGSDTQYF. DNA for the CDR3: TGCAGTCCGCGCGGGAGATGGGGTTCAGATACGCAGTATTTT.